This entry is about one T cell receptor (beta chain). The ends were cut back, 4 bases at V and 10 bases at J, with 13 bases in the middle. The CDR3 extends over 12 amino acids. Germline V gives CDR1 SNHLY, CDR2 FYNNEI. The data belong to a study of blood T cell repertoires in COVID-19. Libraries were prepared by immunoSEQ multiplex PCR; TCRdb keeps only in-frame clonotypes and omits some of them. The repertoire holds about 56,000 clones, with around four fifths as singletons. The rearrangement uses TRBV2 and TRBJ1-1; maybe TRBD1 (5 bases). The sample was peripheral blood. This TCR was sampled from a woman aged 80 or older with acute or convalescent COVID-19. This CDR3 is CASSGEGVTAFF. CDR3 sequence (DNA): TGTGCCAGCAGTGGGGAAGGGGTCACAGCTTTCTTT.